Listed below are T cell receptor beta chains from one sample, sequenced in a study of blood T cell repertoires in COVID-19. Here immunoSEQ multiplex PCR was the method, and the copy in TCRdb shows in-frame clones only, minus some. The sample has about 20,000 clones, roughly 78% seen once. Sequencing was done on a sample of peripheral blood. The receptors derive from a man at least 80 years old with acute or convalescent COVID-19. Each CDR3 is given with its conserved first and last residue. D genes are given only for firm matches. The size of a clone is reported for some rows only, either as once, few or many, or as a class for expanded clones.

CAWDSPGLLRGYTF	TGTGCCTGGGACAGCCCGGGACTCCTTAGGGGCTACACCTTC	TRBV30	TRBJ1-2	.	.	14
CAINRGSNEKLFF	TGTGCCATCAACAGAGGGAGTAATGAAAAACTGTTTTTT	TRBV2	TRBJ1-4	once	.	13
CASSLDGGSGNTIYF	TGCGCCAGCAGCTTGGACGGCGGCTCTGGAAACACCATATATTTT	TRBV5-1	TRBJ1-3	.	.	15
CASSFTGLAGGPNEQFF	TGTGCCAGCAGTTTTACCGGGCTAGCGGGAGGGCCCAATGAGCAGTTCTTC	TRBV6-4	TRBJ2-1	once	TRBD2	17
CASSQFTGNQPQHF	TGCGCCAGCAGCCAATTCACGGGGAATCAGCCCCAGCATTTT	TRBV4-3	TRBJ1-5	few	.	14
CASSFSTGGLYTTNTEAFF	TGTGCCAGCAGTTTCTCTACAGGGGGGCTCTACACCACTAACACTGAAGCTTTCTTT	TRBV28	TRBJ1-1	.	TRBD1	19
CASSPPPGRAGELFF	TGTGCCAGCAGTCCCCCGCCCGGGAGGGCCGGGGAGCTGTTTTTT	TRBV28	TRBJ2-2	.	TRBD2	15
CAYRGYNEQFF	TGTGCCTATCGGGGTTACAATGAGCAGTTCTTC	TRBV30	TRBJ2-1	few	.	11
CASSAFLLYDIAKNIQYF	TGTGCCAGCAGTGCGTTCCTCCTTTATGACATAGCCAAAAACATTCAGTACTTC	TRBV21-1	TRBJ2-4	.	.	18
CASSSGLAGEYEQFF	TGTGCCAGCAGCTCTGGGCTAGCGGGAGAATATGAGCAGTTCTTC	TRBV11-2	TRBJ2-1	.	TRBD2	15
CASSPGWGGQETQYF	TGTGCCAGCAGCCCCGGGTGGGGGGGACAAGAGACCCAGTACTTC	TRBV7-6	TRBJ2-5	.	TRBD2	15
CASSYSRGANKGYTF	TGTGCCAGCAGTTACTCCCGGGGGGCGAATAAAGGCTACACCTTC	TRBV6-5	TRBJ1-2	.	.	15
CASSPGTVWEFF	TGTGCCAGCAGCCCAGGGACAGTATGGGAGTTCTTC	TRBV7-2	TRBJ2-1	.	TRBD1	12
CASSLVAGSTGELFF	TGTGCCAGCAGCTTAGTTGCGGGATCGACCGGGGAGCTGTTTTTT	TRBV7-9	TRBJ2-2	once	.	15
CASLAEPRILDEQYF	TGTGCCAGCCTTGCTGAGCCGCGGATTTTGGACGAGCAGTACTTC	TRBV6-5	TRBJ2-7	few	.	15
CASSTTRVNTEAFF	TGTGCCAGTAGTACGACGAGGGTGAACACTGAAGCTTTCTTT	TRBV19	TRBJ1-1	.	.	14
CASSQGGQGDWGTGELFF	TGCGCCAGCAGCCAGGGGGGACAGGGAGATTGGGGTACCGGGGAGCTGTTTTTT	TRBV4-1	TRBJ2-2	.	TRBD1	18
CASSRGQGGTEAFF	TGCGCCAGCAGCCGAGGACAGGGAGGCACTGAAGCTTTCTTT	TRBV5-1	TRBJ1-1	.	TRBD1	14
CASSECDVRLAGTENNTDTQYF	TGCGCCAGCAGTGAGTGCGACGTCAGACTAGCGGGAACCGAAAATAACACAGATACGCAGTATTTT	TRBV10-1	TRBJ2-3	.	TRBD2	22
CASSLELAKSNEQFF	TGCGCCAGCAGCTTGGAACTAGCGAAAAGCAATGAGCAGTTCTTC	TRBV5-1	TRBJ2-1	.	TRBD2	15
CASSPRASGSTDTQYF	TGTGCCAGCTCACCACGGGCTAGCGGGAGCACAGATACGCAGTATTTT	TRBV18	TRBJ2-3	.	TRBD2	16
CASSQGWSANTGELFF	TGTGCCAGCAGCCAAGGGTGGAGCGCGAACACCGGGGAGCTGTTTTTT	TRBV14	TRBJ2-2	.	.	16
CASSRQDENYGYTF	TGTGCCAGTAGTCGACAGGACGAAAATTATGGCTACACCTTC	TRBV19	TRBJ1-2	.	.	14
CASSLELAGQGLNQPQHF	TGTGCCAGCAGCTTGGAGCTTGCTGGACAGGGTTTGAATCAGCCCCAGCATTTT	TRBV5-6	TRBJ1-5	.	TRBD1	18
CASSFGHINTEAFF	TGCGCCAGCAGTTTCGGACACATCAACACTGAAGCTTTCTTT	TRBV5-1	TRBJ1-1	.	.	14